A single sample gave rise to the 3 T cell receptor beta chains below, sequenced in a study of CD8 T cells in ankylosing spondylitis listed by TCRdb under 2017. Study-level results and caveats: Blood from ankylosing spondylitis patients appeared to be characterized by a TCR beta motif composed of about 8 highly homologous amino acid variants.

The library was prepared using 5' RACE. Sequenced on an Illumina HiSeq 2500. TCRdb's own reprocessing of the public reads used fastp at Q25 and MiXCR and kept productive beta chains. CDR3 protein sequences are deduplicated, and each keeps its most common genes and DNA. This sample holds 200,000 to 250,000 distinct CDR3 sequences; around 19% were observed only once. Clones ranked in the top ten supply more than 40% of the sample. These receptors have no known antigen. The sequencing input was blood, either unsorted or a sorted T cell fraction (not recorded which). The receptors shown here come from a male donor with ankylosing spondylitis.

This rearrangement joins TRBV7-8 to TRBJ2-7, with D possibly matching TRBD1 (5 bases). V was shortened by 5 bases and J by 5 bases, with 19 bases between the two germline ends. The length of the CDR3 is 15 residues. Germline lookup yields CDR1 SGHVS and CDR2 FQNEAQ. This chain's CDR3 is CASSILTGVADEQYF. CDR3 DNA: TGTGCCAGCAGCATACTAACAGGTGTGGCGGACGAGCAGTACTTC.

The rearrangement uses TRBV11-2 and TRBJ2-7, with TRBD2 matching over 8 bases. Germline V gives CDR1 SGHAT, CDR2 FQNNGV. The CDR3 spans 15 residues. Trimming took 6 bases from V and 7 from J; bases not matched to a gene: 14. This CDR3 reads CASSSYWTSSDEQYF. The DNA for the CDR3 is TGTGCCAGCAGTTCTTACTGGACTAGCTCGGATGAGCAGTACTTC.

CDR3 residues: CASSKHRGGQGITEAFF. The DNA of the CDR3 is TGTGCCAGCAGTAAACACCGAGGGGGACAGGGAATCACTGAAGCTTTCTTT. The rearrangement uses TRBV6-1 and TRBJ1-1; 9 bases are a match to TRBD1. Trimming took 5 bases from V and 4 from J; bases not matched to a gene: 14. Germline V gene sequence: CDR1 MNHNS, CDR2 SASEGT. The CDR3 has 17 residues.